The 7 T cell receptor beta chains below come from one sample, sequenced in a study of CXCR3-negative and CXCR3-positive naive CD8 T cells. Study results and caveats: Comparison of naive cells showed more hydrophobic TRB CDR3s in CXCR3-positive than in CXCR3-negative naive cells.

Libraries were UMI-labeled 5' RACE TRB cDNA. TCRdb processed the 5' RACE reads again and assigns one entry to each CDR3 protein, with no DNA. Its table records about 130,000 distinct CDR3 sequences. These receptors have no known antigen. The sample was naive CXCR3+ CD8+ T cells from blood. As to subset: CD45RO-CCR7+CD27+CD95- naive CD8+ T cells expressing CXCR3 (TNR3+). Receptors were obtained from a human donor in good health. Some clones in this sample may be carry-over from other donors' samples.

The V gene is TRBV7-3, the J gene TRBJ1-1; the TRBD1 assignment by TCRdb is unverifiable without DNA. Looked up from germline, CDR1 is SGHTA and CDR2 is FQGTGA. The CDR3 is 13 amino acids. CDR3 protein: CASSLVPTGEAFF.

The chain joins TRBV5-1 to TRBJ2-7; the TCRdb D gene call, TRBD1, has no DNA to confirm it. This CDR3 spans 13 amino acids. Germline-derived CDR1 and CDR2 are SGHRS and YFSETQ. The CDR3 loop reads CASSLGPSDEQYF.

This chain joins TRBV10-1 and TRBJ2-7; absent DNA, TCRdb's TRBD1 call cannot be checked. Germline-derived CDR1 and CDR2 are WNHNN and SYGVQD (reference sequence). The CDR3 totals 13 residues. CDR3: CASSPGTVDEQYF.

The chain links TRBV3-1 to TRBJ2-7; TCRdb gives TRBD1 as the D gene, but with no DNA this cannot be confirmed. The CDR3 has 13 residues. Germline-derived CDR1 and CDR2 are LGHDT and YNNKEL (reference sequence). CDR3 protein: CASNHAGGGEQYF.

The genes are TRBV6-5 and TRBJ2-5; TCRdb's assignment of TRBD1 cannot be checked, as there is no DNA. The germline V gene encodes CDR1 MNHEY and CDR2 SVGAGI. CDR3 length: 15 residues. This CDR3 reads CASSYSFQGGETQYF.

The chain couples TRBV6-5 to TRBJ2-5; TCRdb outputs TRBD1, but without DNA this stays unchecked. The CDR3 has 15 amino acids. Germline CDR1 MNHEY, CDR2 SVGAGI. The CDR3: CASSRGQGSQETQYF.

V usage is TRBV7-9 and J usage is TRBJ2-3; TCRdb returns TRBD2, unconfirmable since there is no DNA. The germline V gene has CDR1 SEHNR and CDR2 FQNEAQ (reference sequence). The CDR3 loop spans 16 amino acids. CDR3 amino acids: CASSLGLAGVSDTQYF.